This T cell receptor (beta chain) was retrieved from a study of OX40 agonist ivuxolimab in advanced cancers. As for the study in general: The eligibility criteria allowed prior anti-PD-1, anti-PD-L1 or anti-CTLA-4 therapy, and 40% had some. The study, taken as a whole, reports: With doses of 0.1 to 3.0 mg/kg, CD4+ and CD8+ blood T cells had undergone clonal expansion by week 6. The investigators did not determine what antigen specificity the expanded peripheral T cells had. Partial responders at 0.1-3.0 mg/kg showed near-lowest clonal expansion.

Some clones are missing from TCRdb's copy, which holds only in-frame ones; the method was immunoSEQ multiplex PCR. The table shows about 60,000 clones, with 87% occurring only once. Germline V CDR1 and CDR2: SQVTM, ANQGSEA. The CDR3 covers 14 residues. The V end lost 6 bases, the J end lost 1 base, and 12 bases lay between the germline ends. With respect to this clone: What it binds is unknown.

The chain is built from TRBV29-1 and TRBJ2-2, with a possible D match to TRBD1 (5 bases). The specimen comprised CD4+ or CD8+ T cells sorted from blood, sampled in a trial of the OX40 agonist ivuxolimab. The sequence was collected from an adult with an advanced solid tumor such as melanoma, head and neck, liver or kidney cancer. The CDR3 reads CSVEPQGNTGELFF. CDR3 DNA sequence: TGCAGCGTAGAACCTCAGGGGAACACCGGGGAGCTGTTTTTT.